The clone carrying this T cell receptor beta chain was observed a few times. This sample was taken from a study of blood T cells in healthy people across ages. A second PCR of 7 to 11 cycles used a sample-barcoded 5' primer and a J-beta primer mix. Using its own MiXCR run on the 5' RACE reads, TCRdb lists one record per CDR3 protein. The table has around 790,000 distinct CDR3 sequences, roughly 44% seen once. Trimming cost V 1 base and J 8 bases, with 14 bases left between them. The germline gives CDR1 LGHNT, CDR2 FRNRAP. CDR3 length: 14 residues. The TCR was taken from a man aged 60 to 75 in good health. Input material: blood. V is TRBV12-5 and J is TRBJ1-2, with D perhaps matching TRBD1 (5 bases). As DNA, the CDR3 is TGTGCTAGTGGTTTGGATTGGGGGTATTCCGGCTACACCTTC. Protein product: CASGLDWGYSGYTF.